The 2 T cell receptor beta chains reported below all come from one sample, sequenced in a study of blood T cell repertoires in COVID-19 (dated by TCRdb to 2019 to 2021). To prepare the library, the immunoSEQ multiplex PCR assay was applied. As stored in TCRdb, this immuneACCESS dataset retains in-frame rearrangements with V and J assigned. A fraction of the clones does not appear; measured against another copy, unresolved V genes explain less than half of the discrepancy, and the remainder lacks a known reason. This sample has about 170,000 clones in its table, and roughly 80% of those were observed once. The ten largest clones represent around 8% of the sample. Specimen: peripheral blood. These receptors all come from a woman older than 75 with COVID-19, enrolled during active disease.

The chain couples TRBV3-1 (or the pseudogene TRBV3-2) to TRBJ2-5; D perhaps matches TRBD2 (7 bases). V lost 3 bases and J lost 5, with 13 bases in between. Per germline, CDR1 LGHDT and CDR2 YNNKEL (reference sequence). The CDR3 spans 14 residues. CDR3 in amino acids: CASSHRGAGETQYF. Written as DNA, the CDR3 is TGTGCCAGCAGCCACCGGGGGGCCGGGGAGACCCAGTACTTC.

In this sample, this clone turned up once. The J gene is TRBJ1-5, the V gene TRBV6-2 or TRBV6-3; 8 nucleotides align to TRBD1. The V segment lost 5 bases and the J segment 7 bases; nucleotides outside the gene matches: 10. Per the germline V gene, CDR1 is MNHEY and CDR2 is SVGEGT. This CDR3 is 15 amino acids long. The CDR3 spells CASSLMGQVGQPQHF. CDR3 nucleotide sequence: TGTGCCAGCAGTCTCATGGGACAGGTAGGGCAGCCCCAGCATTTT.